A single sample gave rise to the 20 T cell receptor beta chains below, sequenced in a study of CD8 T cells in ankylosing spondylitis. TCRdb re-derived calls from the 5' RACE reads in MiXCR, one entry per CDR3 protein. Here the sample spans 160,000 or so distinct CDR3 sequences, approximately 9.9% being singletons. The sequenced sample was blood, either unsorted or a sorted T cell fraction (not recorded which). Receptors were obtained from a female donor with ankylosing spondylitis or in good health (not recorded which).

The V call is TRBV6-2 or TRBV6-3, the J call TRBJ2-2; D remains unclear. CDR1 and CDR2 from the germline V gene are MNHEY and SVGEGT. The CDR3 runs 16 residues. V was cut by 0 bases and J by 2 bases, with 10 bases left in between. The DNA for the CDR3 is TGTGCCAGCAGTTACTCGTCTGCAACTAACACCGGGGAGCTGTTTTTT. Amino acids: CASSYSSATNTGELFF.

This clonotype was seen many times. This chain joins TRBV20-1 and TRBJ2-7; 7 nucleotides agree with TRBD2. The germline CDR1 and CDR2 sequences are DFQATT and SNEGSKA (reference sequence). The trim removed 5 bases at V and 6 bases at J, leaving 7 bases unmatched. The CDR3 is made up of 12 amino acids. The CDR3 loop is CSAWLAEGEQYF. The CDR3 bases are TGCAGTGCTTGGCTAGCGGAGGGCGAGCAGTACTTC.

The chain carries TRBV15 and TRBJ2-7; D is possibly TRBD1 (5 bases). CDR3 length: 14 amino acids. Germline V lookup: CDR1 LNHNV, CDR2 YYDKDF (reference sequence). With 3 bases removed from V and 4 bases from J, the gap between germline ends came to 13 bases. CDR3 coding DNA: TGTGCCACCAGCAGTGGACAATATCAGTACGAGCAGTACTTC. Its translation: CATSSGQYQYEQYF.

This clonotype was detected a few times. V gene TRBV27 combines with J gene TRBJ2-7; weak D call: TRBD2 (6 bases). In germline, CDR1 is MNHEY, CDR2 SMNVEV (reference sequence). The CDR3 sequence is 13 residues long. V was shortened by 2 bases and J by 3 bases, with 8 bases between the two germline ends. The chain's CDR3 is CASSLGGIYEQYF. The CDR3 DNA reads TGTGCCAGCAGTTTAGGAGGGATCTACGAGCAGTACTTC.

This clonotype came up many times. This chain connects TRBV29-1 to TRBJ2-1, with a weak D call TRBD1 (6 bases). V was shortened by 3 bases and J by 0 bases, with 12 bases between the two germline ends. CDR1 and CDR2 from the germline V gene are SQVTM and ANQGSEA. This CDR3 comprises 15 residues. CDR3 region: CSVDPGEASYNEQFF. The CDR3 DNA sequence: TGCAGCGTTGACCCAGGGGAAGCCTCCTACAATGAGCAGTTCTTC.

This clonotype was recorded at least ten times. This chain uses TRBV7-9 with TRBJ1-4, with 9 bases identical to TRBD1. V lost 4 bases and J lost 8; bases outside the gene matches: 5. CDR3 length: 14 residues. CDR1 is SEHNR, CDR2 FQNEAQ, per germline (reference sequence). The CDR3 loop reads CASSSGTGREKLFF. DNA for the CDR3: TGTGCCAGCAGCTCGGGGACAGGGCGGGAAAAACTGTTTTTT.

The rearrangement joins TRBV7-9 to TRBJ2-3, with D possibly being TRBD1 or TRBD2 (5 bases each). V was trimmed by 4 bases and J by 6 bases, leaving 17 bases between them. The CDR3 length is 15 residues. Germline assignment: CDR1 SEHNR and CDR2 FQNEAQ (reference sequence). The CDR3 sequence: CASSSIPGDQDTQYF. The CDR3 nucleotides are TGTGCCAGCAGCTCGATCCCCGGGGACCAGGATACGCAGTATTTT.

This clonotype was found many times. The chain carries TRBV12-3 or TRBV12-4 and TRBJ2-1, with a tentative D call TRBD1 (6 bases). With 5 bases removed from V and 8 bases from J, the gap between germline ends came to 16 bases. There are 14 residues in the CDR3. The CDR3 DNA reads TGTGCCAGCAGTCCCGGAGGTGGGGGCTATGAGCAGTTCTTC. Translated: CASSPGGGGYEQFF.

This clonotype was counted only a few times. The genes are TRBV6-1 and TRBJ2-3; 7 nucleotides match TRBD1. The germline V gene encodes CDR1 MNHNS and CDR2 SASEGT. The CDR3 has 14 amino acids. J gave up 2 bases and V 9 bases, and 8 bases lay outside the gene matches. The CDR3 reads CASLQGSSTDTQYF. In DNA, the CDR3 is TGTGCCAGTCTACAGGGGTCCTCCACAGATACGCAGTATTTT.

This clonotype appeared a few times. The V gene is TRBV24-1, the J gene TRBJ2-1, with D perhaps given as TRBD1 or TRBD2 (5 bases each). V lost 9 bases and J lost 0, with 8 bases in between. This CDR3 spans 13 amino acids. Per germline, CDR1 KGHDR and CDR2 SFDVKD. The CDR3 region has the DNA TGTGCCACCGCAGGGAGCTCCTACAATGAGCAGTTCTTC. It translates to CATAGSSYNEQFF.

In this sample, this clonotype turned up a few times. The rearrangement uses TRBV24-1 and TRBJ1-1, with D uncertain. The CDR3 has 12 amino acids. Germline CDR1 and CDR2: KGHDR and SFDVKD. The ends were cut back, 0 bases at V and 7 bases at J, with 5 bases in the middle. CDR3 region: CATSDLMGEAFF. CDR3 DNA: TGTGCCACCAGTGATTTGATGGGTGAAGCTTTCTTT.

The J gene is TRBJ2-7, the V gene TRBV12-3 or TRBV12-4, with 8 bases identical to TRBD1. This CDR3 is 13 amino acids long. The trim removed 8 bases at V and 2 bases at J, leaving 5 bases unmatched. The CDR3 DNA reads TGTGCCAGCCACCGACAGGGGACCTACGAGCAGTACTTC. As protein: CASHRQGTYEQYF.

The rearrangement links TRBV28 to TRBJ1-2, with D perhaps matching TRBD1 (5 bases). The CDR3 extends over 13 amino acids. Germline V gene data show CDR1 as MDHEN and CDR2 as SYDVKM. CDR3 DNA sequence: TGTGCGGGCGGTAGGACAACTAATGGTGGCTACACCTTC. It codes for CAGGRTTNGGYTF.

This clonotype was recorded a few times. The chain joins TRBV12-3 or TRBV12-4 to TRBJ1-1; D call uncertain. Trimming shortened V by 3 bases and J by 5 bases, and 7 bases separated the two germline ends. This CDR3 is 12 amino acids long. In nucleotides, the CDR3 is TGTGCCAGCAGTTTCGGGGAGACTGAAGCTTTCTTT. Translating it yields CASSFGETEAFF.

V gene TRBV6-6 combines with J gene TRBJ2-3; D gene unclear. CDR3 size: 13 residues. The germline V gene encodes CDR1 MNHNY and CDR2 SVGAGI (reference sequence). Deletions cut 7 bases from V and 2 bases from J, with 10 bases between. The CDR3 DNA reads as TGTGCCAGCAAGGCAGAACACACAGATACGCAGTATTTT. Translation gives CASKAEHTDTQYF.

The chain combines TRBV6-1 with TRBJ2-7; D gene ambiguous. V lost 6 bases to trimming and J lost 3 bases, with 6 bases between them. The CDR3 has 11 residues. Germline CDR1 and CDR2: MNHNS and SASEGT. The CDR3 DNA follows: TGTGCCAGCAGGAGGTACTACGAGCAGTACTTC. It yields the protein CASRRYYEQYF.

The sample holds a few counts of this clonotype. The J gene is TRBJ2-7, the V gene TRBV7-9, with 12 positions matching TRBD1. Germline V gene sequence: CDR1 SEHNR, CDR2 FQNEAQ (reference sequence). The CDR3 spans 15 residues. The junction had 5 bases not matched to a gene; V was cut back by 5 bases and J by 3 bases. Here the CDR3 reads CASSAGTGGYYEQYF. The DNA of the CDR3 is TGTGCCAGCAGCGCCGGGACAGGGGGCTACTACGAGCAGTACTTC.

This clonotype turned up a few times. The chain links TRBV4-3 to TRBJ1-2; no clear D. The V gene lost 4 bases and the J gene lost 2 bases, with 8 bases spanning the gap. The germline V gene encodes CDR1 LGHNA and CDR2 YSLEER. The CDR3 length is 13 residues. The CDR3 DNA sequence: TGCGCCAGCAGCCCCGGGAAGAACTATGGCTACACCTTC. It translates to CASSPGKNYGYTF.

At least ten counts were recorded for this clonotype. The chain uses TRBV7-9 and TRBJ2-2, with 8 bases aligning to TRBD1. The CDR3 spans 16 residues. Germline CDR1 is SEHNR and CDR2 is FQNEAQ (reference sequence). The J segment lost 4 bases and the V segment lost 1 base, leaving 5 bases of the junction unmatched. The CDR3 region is CASSLVDRALTGELFF. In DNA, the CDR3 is TGTGCCAGCAGCTTAGTGGACAGGGCGCTCACCGGGGAGCTGTTTTTT.

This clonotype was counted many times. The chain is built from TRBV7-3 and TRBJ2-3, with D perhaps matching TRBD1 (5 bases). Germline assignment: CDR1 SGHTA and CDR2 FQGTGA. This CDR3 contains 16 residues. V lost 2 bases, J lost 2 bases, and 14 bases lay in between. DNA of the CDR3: TGTGCCAGCAGCTTAGGGGCCATGTTCTTCACAGATACGCAGTATTTT. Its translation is CASSLGAMFFTDTQYF. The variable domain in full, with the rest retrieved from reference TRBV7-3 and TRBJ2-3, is GAGVSQTPSNKVTEKGKYVELRCDPISGHTALYWYRQSLGQGPEFLIYFQGTGAADDSGLPNDRFFAVRPEGSVSTLKIQRTERGDSAVYLCASSLGAMFFTDTQYFGPGTRLTVL.